This TCR beta chain was sequenced in a study of vaccination and CD4 T cells after COVID-19. Background on the study: The BNT162b2 or mRNA-1273 vaccine was given to participants in two doses. Controls had a CEFX pool, an HIV-1 Nef pool, or no peptide added. The study, taken as a whole, reports: Relatively few convalescent patients and no early post-infection timepoints were analyzed. Convalescent patients had a median around 90% of post-vaccine SARS-CoV-2-reactive clones that were detected only after vaccination, not before it.

The treatment was: roughly 11-day PBMC culture with coronavirus spike peptide pools or control peptides (ViraFEST assay). This CDR3 is built from 13 residues. The ends were cut back, 5 bases at V and 5 bases at J, with 13 bases in the middle. Germline V gene data show CDR1 as DFQATT and CDR2 as SNEGSKA (reference sequence). On this clonotype itself: The antigen remains unidentified.

Sequencing of DNA taken from cultured CD4+ T cells relied on the Oncomine TCR Beta short-read assay. MiXCR was run by TCRdb on the PCR reads, yielding one entry per CDR3 protein. The sample shows over 14,000 distinct CDR3 sequences, 61% of them seen only once. Sequencing was performed on CD4+ T cells from blood, cultured in vitro. This clonotype was sampled from a human donor who had recovered from COVID-19. This rearrangement joins TRBV20-1 to TRBJ1-5, with D unclear. The CDR3 nucleotides read TGCAGTGCTTCTGTCGGACGGGATCAGCCCCAGCATTTT. Translating gives CSASVGRDQPQHF.